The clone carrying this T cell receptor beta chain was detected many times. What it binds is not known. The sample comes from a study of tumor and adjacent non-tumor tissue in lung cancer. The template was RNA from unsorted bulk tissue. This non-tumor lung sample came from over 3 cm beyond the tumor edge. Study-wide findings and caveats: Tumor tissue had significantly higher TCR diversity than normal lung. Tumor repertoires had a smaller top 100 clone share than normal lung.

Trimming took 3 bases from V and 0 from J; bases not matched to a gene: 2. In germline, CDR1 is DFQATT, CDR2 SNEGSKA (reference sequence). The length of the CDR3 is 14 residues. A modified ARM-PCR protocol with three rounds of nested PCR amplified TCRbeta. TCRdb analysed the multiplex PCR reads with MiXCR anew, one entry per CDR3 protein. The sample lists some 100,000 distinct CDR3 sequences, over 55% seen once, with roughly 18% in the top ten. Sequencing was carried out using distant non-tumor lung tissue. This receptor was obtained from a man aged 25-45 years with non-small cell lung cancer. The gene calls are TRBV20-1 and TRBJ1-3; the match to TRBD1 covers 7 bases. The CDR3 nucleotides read TGCAGTGCTAGGGGGACAGTCTCTGGAAACACCATATATTTT. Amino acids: CSARGTVSGNTIYF.